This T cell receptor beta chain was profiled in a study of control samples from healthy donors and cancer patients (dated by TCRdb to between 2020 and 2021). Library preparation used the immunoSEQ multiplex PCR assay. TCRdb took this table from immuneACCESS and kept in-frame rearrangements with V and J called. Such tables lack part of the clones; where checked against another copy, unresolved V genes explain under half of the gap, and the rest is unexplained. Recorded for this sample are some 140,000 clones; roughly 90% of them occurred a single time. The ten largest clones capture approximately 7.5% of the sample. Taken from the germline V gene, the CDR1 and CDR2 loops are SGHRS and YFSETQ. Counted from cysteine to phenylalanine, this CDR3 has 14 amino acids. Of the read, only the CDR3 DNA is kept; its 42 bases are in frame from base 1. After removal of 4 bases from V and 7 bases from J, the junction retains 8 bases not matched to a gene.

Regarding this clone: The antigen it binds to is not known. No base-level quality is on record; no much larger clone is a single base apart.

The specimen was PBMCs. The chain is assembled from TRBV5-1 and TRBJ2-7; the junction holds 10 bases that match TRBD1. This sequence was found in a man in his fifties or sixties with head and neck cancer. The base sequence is TGCGCCAGCAGCCTCGACAGGGGGCGCGGGGAGCAGTACTTC. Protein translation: CASSLDRGRGEQYF.